This note documents a single T cell receptor (beta chain) sequence. Trimming took 8 bases from V and 1 from J, leaving 14 bases between them. CDR3 length equals 14 residues. Per the germline V gene, CDR1 is MDHEN and CDR2 is SYDVKM. This entry comes from a study of blood T cell repertoires in COVID-19. Looking at the study overall: Samples came from the United States, Italy and Spain, spanning acute and convalescent COVID-19. Sample material is recorded as cDNA or gDNA derived from T cells, B-cell-depleted T cells, or PBMCs.

In the original processing: Reference gene primer amplification gave estimated nucleated cell counts. Repertoires were generated with immunoSEQ multiplex PCR, while TCRdb's copy carries only in-frame clones and drops some. The V and J calls and clone size were taken over from that table, and D and trimming were inferred from the DNA. The table records tens of thousands of clones, approximately 91% of them present only once. The chain is built from TRBV28 and TRBJ1-1; D is unresolved. The receptor was isolated from a man aged 55 to 70 with active or convalescent COVID-19. Sequencing was done on a sample of peripheral blood. CDR3 nucleotides: TGTGCCAGCTTATTGTCAGGCCAGAACACTGAAGCTTTCTTT. Residues: CASLLSGQNTEAFF.